The 10 T cell receptor beta chains in this list originate from one sample, sequenced in a study of tumor and adjacent non-tumor tissue in lung cancer. The library came from three nested PCR rounds adapted from ARM-PCR protocols. In TCRdb, the multiplex PCR reads were re-called with MiXCR into one record per CDR3 protein. The sample lists approximately 100,000 distinct CDR3 sequences, around 75% occurring once. No cell sorting was done before RNA was extracted from the tissue. The sample comprised lung tumor tissue. Receptors originate from a woman aged 55-69 years with non-small cell lung cancer.

This clonotype occurred a few times. A much larger clonotype is one base distant, so this may be a read error. The genes are TRBV5-5 and TRBJ1-4, with D tentatively TRBD1 (6 bases). The length of the CDR3 is 15 residues. In germline, CDR1 is SGHKS, CDR2 YYEKEE (reference sequence). The CDR3 loop reads CVSSLEGQLNEKLFF. The CDR3 region has the DNA TGTGTCAGCAGCTTGGAAGGACAGCTTAATGAAAAACTGTTTTTT.

The chain combines TRBV11-1 with TRBJ1-1; D not certain. This CDR3 has 13 amino acids. V lost 9 bases and J lost 10, with 21 bases in between. Germline loops: CDR1 SGHAT, CDR2 FQDESV (reference sequence). DNA for the CDR3: TGTGCCAGGAGTCGATTGGGCGGTGCTGGAGCTTTCTTT. Protein sequence: CARSRLGGAGAFF.

With regard to this clonotype: An end of the junction does not agree with germline; a read error may underlie this. The CDR3 bases are TGTGCCAGCAGCTTAGGCCCACTAGCACTTTCTTACAATGGGCAGTTCTTC. Protein sequence: CASSLGPLALSYNGQFF. This chain joins TRBV11-3 and TRBJ2-1, with a tentative D call TRBD2 (6 bases). Germline values: CDR1 SGHNT, CDR2 YENEEA. This CDR3 is built from 17 residues.

A note on this clonotype: An end of the junction differs from the germline gene, which may be a read error. This chain uses TRBV11-3 with TRBJ2-1, with 7 bases matching TRBD2. CDR1 is SGHNT, CDR2 YENEEA, per germline. The CDR3 contains 12 residues. The CDR3 region has the DNA TGTGTCAGTAGCTTGGGACTGCGGGAGCAGTTTTTC. It encodes CVSSLGLREQFF.

In this sample, this clonotype turned up once. Its ends do not fully match the called genes, so a read error is possible. This chain uses TRBV6-2 or TRBV6-3 with TRBJ2-6; D ambiguous. Germline loops: CDR1 MNHEY, CDR2 SVGEGT. The CDR3 has 14 residues. The CDR3 sequence is CASSNRSGVNVLTF. The CDR3 coding sequence is TGTGCCAGCAGTAACCGGTCTGGGGTCAACGTCCTGACTTTC.

About this clonotype itself: Since no conserved phenylalanine or tryptophan closes the CDR3, a read error is the likely cause. The chain recombines TRBV5-6 with TRBJ2-3; TRBD2 matches 8 bases. The CDR3 loop spans 15 amino acids. Germline V lookup: CDR1 SGHDT, CDR2 YYEEEE. CDR3: CASVNSGSGGDTQYL. DNA for the CDR3: TGTGCTAGCGTCAACAGCGGGAGCGGCGGAGATACGCAGTATCTT.

The sample holds many counts of this clonotype. The DNA of the CDR3 is TGTGCCAGCAGTGGACTTGGGTTAAACACCATATATTTT. It specifies CASSGLGLNTIYF. V and J are TRBV12-3 or TRBV12-4 and TRBJ1-3, with D hard to call. CDR3 length: 13 amino acids. The V end was cut by 5 bases, the J end by 6 bases, with 11 bases between.

Turning to this clonotype: One end of the junction is discordant with germline, which a read error may explain. The chain has TRBV29-1 and TRBJ2-7; D is unclear. The germline CDR1 and CDR2 sequences are SQVTM and ANQGSEA. The CDR3 length is 13 residues. CDR3: CRVGGAATYEQYF. In nucleotides, the CDR3 is TGCCGCGTTGGCGGCGCTGCCACCTACGAGCAGTACTTC.

Concerning this clonotype itself: Because it lacks the conserved phenylalanine or tryptophan at the end, this CDR3 is likely a read error. The V and J genes are TRBV30 and TRBJ2-7, with D perhaps given as TRBD1 or TRBD2 (5 bases each). CDR1 and CDR2 from the germline V gene are GTSNPN and SVGIG (reference sequence). This CDR3 contains 14 residues. The CDR3 DNA is TGTGCCTGGAGTATACAGGCCGGGACCTACAAGCAGTACCTC. Protein sequence: CAWSIQAGTYKQYL.

As concerns this clonotype: A read error may be the cause here, since a much bigger clone is one base away. This chain links TRBV29-1 with TRBJ2-1; tentatively, D is TRBD1 (5 bases). Germline V gene data show CDR1 as SQVTM and CDR2 as ANQGSEA. The CDR3 spans 11 residues. Trimming took 7 bases from V and 10 from J, leaving 14 bases between them. This chain's CDR3 is CSGGMGREQFF. CDR3 sequence (DNA): TGCAGCGGGGGCATGGGGCGAGAGCAGTTCTTC.